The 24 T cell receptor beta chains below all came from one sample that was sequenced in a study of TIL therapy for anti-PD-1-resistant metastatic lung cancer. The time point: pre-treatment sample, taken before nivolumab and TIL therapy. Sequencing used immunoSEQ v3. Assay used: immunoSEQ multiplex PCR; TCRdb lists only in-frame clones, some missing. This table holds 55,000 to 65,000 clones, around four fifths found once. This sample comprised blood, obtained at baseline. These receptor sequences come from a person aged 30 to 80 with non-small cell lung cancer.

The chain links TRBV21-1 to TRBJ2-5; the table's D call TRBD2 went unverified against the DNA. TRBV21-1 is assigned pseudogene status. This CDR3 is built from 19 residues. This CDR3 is CASSKEGGLAPSNQETQYF. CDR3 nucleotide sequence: TGTGCCAGCAGCAAAGAGGGGGGGCTAGCGCCTAGTAACCAAGAGACCCAGTACTTC.

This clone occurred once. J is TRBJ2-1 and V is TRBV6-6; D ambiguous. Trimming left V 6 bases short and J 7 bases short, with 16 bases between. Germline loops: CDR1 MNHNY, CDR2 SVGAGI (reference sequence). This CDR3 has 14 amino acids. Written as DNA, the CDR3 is TGTGCCAGCAGCACAGAGATCTTTAAGAATGAGCAGTTCTTC. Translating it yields CASSTEIFKNEQFF.

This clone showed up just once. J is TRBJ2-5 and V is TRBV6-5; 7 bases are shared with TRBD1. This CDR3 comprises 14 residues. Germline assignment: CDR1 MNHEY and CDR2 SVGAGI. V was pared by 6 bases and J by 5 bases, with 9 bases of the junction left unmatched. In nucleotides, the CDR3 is TGTGCCAGCAGGAAAACAGGGGAACGGGAGACCCAGTACTTC. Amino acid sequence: CASRKTGERETQYF.

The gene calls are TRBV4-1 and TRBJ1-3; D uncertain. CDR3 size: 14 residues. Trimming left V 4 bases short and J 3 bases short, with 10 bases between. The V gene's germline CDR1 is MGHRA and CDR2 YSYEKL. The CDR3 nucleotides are TGCGCCAGCAGCCTCACGGACGGTGGAAACACCATATATTTT. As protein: CASSLTDGGNTIYF.

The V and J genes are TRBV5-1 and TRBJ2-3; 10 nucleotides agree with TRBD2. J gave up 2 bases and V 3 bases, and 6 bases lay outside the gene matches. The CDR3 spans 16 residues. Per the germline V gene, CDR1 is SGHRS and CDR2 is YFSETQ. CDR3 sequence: CASSWLLAGLTDTQYF. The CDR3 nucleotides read TGCGCCAGCAGCTGGCTACTAGCGGGGCTCACAGATACGCAGTATTTT.

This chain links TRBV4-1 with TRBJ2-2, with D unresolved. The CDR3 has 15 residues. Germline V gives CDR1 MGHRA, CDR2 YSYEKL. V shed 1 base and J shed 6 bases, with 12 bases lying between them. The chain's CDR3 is CASSQGYPPPGELFF. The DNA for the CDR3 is TGCGCCAGCAGCCAAGGATATCCTCCCCCCGGGGAGCTGTTTTTT.

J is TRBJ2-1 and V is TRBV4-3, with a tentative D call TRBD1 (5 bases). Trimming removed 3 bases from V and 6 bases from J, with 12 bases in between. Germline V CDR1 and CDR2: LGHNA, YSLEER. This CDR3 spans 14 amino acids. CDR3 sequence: CASSQNPRGNEQFF. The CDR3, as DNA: TGCGCCAGCAGCCAGAACCCTAGGGGCAATGAGCAGTTCTTC.

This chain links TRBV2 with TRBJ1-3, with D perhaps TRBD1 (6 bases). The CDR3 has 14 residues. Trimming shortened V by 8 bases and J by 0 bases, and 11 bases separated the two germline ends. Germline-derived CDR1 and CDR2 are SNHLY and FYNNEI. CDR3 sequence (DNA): TGTGCCAGCTCACAGGGAACCTCTGGAAACACCATATATTTT. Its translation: CASSQGTSGNTIYF.

CDR3: CASSEEYRGSEKLFF. CDR3 bases: TGTGCCAGCAGTGAAGAATACAGGGGGAGTGAAAAACTGTTTTTT. This rearrangement joins TRBV6-1 to TRBJ1-4; 8 bases match TRBD1. This CDR3 comprises 15 residues. Per germline, CDR1 MNHNS and CDR2 SASEGT. The J segment lost 7 bases and the V segment lost 1 base, leaving 5 bases of the junction unmatched.

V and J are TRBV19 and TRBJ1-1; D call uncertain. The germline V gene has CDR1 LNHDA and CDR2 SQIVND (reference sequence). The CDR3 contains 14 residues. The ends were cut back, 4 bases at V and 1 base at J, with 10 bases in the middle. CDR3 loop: CASSTRTKNTEAFF. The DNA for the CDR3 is TGTGCCAGTAGTACCCGGACCAAGAACACTGAAGCTTTCTTT. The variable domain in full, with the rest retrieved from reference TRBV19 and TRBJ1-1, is DGGITQSPKYLFRKEGQNVTLSCEQNLNHDAMYWYRQDPGQGLRLIYYSQIVNDFQKGDIAEGYSVSREKKESFPLTVTSAQKNPTAFYLCASSTRTKNTEAFFGQGTRLTVV.

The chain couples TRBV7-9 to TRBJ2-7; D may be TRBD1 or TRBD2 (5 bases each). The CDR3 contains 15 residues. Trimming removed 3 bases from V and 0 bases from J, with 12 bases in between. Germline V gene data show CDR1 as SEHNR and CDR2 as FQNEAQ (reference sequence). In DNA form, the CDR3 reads TGTGCCAGCAGCTTCGGGGCGCCTGACTCCTACGAGCAGTACTTC. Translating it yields CASSFGAPDSYEQYF.

CDR3 DNA: TGTGCCAGCAGCTTGGACAGGGGTCCCTATGGCTACACCTTC. This translates into CASSLDRGPYGYTF. This chain uses TRBV5-4 with TRBJ1-2, with 7 nucleotides matching TRBD1. With 0 bases clipped from V and 4 bases from J, the junction kept 3 bases outside the gene matches. The CDR3 is made up of 14 amino acids. CDR1 is SGHNT and CDR2 is YYREEE in the germline V gene (reference sequence).

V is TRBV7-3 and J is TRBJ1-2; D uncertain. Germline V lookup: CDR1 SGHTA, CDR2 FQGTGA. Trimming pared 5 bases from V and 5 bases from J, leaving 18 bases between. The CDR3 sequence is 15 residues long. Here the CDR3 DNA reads TGTGCCAGCAGCGCGGGTGTTGGGAGTGGGTATGGCTACACCTTC. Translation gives CASSAGVGSGYGYTF.

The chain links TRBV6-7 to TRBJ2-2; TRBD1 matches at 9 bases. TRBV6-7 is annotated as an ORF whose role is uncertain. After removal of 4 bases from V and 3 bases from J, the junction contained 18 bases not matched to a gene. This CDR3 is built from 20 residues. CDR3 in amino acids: CASSCLRDREIHTDTGELFF. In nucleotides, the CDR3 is TGTGCCAGCAGTTGCCTCCGGGACAGGGAGATCCATACCGACACCGGGGAGCTGTTTTTT.

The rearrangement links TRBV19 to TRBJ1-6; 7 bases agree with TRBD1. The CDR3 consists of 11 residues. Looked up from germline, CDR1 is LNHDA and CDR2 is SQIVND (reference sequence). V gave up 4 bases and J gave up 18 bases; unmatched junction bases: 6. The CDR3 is CASSTGQAHHF. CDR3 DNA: TGTGCCAGTAGTACCGGACAGGCGCACCACTTT. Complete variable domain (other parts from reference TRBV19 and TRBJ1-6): DGGITQSPKYLFRKEGQNVTLSCEQNLNHDAMYWYRQDPGQGLRLIYYSQIVNDFQKGDIAEGYSVSREKKESFPLTVTSAQKNPTAFYLCASSTGQAHHFGNGTRLTVT.

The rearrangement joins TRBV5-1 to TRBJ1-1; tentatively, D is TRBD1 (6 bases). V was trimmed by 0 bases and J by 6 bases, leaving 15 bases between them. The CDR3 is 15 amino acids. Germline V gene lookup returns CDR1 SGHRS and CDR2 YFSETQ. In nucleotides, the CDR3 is TGCGCCAGCAGCTTGGCCGAAGGGGGTTCCGCTGAAGCTTTCTTT. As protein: CASSLAEGGSAEAFF.

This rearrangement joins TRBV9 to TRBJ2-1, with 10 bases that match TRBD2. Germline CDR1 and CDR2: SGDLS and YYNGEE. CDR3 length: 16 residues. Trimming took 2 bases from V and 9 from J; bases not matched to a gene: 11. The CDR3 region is CASSVLTSGIGSEQFF. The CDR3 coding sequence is TGTGCCAGCAGCGTCTTAACTAGCGGGATTGGTAGTGAGCAGTTCTTC.

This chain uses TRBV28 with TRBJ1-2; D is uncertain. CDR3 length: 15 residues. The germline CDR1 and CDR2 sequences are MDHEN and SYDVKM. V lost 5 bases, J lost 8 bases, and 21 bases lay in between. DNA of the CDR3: TGTGCCAGCAGTCCCATCAGACGAAGGTTTTCGGGCTACACCTTC. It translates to CASSPIRRRFSGYTF.

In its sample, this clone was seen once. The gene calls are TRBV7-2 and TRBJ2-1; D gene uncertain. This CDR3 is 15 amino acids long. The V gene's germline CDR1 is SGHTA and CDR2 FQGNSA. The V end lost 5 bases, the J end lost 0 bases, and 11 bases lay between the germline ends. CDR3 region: CASSPLPSSYNEQFF. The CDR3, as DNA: TGTGCCAGCAGCCCCCTCCCGAGCTCCTACAATGAGCAGTTCTTC.

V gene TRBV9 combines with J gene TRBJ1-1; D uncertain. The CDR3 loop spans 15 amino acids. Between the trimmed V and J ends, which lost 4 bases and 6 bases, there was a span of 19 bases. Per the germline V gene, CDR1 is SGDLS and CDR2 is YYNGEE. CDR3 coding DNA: TGTGCCAGCAGCCGCTCCGGAGGGCTCGGGGCTGAAGCTTTCTTT. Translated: CASSRSGGLGAEAFF.

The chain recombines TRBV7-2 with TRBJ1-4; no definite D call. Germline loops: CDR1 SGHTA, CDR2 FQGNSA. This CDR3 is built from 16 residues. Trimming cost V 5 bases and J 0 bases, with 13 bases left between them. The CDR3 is CASSGWGLATNEKLFF. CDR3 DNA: TGTGCCAGCAGCGGGTGGGGTCTTGCAACTAATGAAAAACTGTTTTTT.

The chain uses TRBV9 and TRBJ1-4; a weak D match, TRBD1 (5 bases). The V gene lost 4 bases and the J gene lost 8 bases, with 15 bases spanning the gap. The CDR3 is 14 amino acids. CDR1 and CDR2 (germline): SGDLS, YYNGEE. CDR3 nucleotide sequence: TGTGCCAGCAGCTCAGGTGGCAGGGACGAAAAACTGTTTTTT. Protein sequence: CASSSGGRDEKLFF.

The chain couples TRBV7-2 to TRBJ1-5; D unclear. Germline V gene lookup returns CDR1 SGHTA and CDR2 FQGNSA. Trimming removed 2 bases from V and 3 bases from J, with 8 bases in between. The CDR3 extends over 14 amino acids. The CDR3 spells CASSLSRDNQPQHF. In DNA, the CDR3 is TGTGCCAGCAGCTTATCCCGGGACAATCAGCCCCAGCATTTT.

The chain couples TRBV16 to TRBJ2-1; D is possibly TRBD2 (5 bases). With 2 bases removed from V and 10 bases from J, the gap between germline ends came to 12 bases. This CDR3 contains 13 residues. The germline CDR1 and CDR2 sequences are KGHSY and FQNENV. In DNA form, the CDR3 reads TGTGCCAGCAGCCAAATCGGGGTCGGCGAGCAGTTCTTC. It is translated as CASSQIGVGEQFF.